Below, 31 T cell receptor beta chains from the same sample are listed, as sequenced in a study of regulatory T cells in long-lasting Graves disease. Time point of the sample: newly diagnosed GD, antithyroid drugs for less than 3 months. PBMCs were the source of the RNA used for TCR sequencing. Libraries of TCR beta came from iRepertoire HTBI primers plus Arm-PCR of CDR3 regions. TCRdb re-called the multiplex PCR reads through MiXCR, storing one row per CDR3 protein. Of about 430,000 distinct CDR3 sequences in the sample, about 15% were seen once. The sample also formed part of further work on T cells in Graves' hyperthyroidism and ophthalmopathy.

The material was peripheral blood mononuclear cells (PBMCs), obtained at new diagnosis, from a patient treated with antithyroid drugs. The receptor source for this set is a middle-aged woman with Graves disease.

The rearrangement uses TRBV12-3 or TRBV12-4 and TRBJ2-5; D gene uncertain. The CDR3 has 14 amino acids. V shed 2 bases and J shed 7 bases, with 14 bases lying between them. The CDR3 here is CASSLSGGAPTQYF. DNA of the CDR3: TGTGCCAGCAGTTTAAGTGGTGGCGCGCCGACCCAGTACTTC.

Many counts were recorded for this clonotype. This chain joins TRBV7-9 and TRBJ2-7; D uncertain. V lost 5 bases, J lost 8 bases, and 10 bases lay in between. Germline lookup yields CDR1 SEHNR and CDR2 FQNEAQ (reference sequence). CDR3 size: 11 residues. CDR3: CASSPTGQQYF. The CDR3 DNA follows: TGTGCCAGCAGCCCGACCGGACAGCAGTACTTC.

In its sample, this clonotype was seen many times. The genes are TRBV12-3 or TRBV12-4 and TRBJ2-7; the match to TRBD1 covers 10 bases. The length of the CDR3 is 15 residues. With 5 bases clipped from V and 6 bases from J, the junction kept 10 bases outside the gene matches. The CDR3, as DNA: TGTGCCAGCAGTCTCCCCGGGACAGGGGTAGCCGAGCAGTACTTC. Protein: CASSLPGTGVAEQYF.

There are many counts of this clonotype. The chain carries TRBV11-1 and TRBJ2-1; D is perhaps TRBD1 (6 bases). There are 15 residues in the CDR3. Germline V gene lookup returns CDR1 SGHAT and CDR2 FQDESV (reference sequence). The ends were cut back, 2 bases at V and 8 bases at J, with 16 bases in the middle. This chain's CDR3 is CASSLLALAGDEQFF. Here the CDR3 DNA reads TGTGCCAGCAGCTTACTCGCTCTAGCAGGGGATGAGCAGTTCTTC.

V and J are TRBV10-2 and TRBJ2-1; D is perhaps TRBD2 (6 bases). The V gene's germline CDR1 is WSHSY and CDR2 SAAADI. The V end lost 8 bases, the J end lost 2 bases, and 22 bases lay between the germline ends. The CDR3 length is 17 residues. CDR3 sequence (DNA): TGCGCCAGCGGGGGAGGTGGGGGGAACGCTGCCTACAATGAGCAGTTCTTC. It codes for CASGGGGGNAAYNEQFF.

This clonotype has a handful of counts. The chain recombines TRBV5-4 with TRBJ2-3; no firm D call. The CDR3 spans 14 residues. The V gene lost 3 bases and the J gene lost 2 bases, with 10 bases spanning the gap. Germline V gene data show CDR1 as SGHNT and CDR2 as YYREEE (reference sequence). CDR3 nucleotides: TGTGCCAGCAGCTGGCCCTCCCTCACAGATACGCAGTATTTT. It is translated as CASSWPSLTDTQYF.

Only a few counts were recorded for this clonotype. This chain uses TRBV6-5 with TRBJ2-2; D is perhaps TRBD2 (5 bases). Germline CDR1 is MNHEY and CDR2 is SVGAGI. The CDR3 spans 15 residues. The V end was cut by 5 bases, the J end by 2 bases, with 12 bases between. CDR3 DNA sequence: TGTGCCAGCAGTAACTTGCGGGCTAACACCGGGGAGCTGTTTTTT. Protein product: CASSNLRANTGELFF.

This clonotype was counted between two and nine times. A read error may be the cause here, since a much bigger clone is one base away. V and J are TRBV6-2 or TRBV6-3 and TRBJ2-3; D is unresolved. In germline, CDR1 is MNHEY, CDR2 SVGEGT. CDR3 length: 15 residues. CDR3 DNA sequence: TGCGCCAGCAGCCCTACGGGCCTCGGCGAAGATACGCAGTATTTT. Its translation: CASSPTGLGEDTQYF.

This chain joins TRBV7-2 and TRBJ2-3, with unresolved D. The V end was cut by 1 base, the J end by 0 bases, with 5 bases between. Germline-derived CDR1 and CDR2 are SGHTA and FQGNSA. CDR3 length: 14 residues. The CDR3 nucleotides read TGTGCCAGCAGCTTAGATTGGAGCACAGATACGCAGTATTTT. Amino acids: CASSLDWSTDTQYF.

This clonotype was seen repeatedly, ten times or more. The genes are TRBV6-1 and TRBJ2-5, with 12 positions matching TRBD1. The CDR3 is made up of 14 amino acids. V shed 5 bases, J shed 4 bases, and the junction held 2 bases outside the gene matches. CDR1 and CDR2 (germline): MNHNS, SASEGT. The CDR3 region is CASSRDRGRETQYF. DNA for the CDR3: TGTGCCAGCAGTCGGGACAGGGGGCGAGAGACCCAGTACTTC.

The CDR3 is CASLNTGELFF. The CDR3 DNA reads as TGTGCCAGCCTGAACACCGGGGAGCTGTTTTTT. V usage is TRBV25-1 and J usage is TRBJ2-2; no firm D call. CDR3 length equals 11 residues. Germline CDR1 and CDR2: MGHDK and SYGVNS. V dropped 8 bases and J dropped 1 base, with 2 bases sitting between them.

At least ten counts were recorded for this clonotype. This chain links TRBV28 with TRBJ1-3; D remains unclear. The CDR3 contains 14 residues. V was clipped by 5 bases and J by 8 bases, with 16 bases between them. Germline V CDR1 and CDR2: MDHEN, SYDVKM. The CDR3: CASSTNPLGHTIYF. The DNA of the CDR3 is TGTGCCAGCAGTACGAACCCGCTCGGGCACACCATATATTTT.

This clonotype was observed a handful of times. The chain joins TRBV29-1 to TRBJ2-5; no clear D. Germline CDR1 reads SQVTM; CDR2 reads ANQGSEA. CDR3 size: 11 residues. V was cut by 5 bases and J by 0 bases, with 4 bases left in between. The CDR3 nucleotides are TGCAGCGTTCTCTACCAAGAGACCCAGTACTTC. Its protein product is CSVLYQETQYF. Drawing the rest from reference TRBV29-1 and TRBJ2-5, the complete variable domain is SAVISQKPSRDICQRGTSLTIQCQVDSQVTMMFWYRQQPGQSLTLIATANQGSEATYESGFVIDKFPISRPNLTFSTLTVSNMSPEDSSIYLCSVLYQETQYFGPGTRLLVL.

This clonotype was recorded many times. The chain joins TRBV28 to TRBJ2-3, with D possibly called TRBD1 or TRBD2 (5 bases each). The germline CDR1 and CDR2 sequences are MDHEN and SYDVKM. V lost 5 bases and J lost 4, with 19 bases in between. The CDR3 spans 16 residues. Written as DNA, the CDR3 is TGTGCCAGCAGTCCTAGAGGGGATATCGGGTCAGATACGCAGTATTTT. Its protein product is CASSPRGDIGSDTQYF.

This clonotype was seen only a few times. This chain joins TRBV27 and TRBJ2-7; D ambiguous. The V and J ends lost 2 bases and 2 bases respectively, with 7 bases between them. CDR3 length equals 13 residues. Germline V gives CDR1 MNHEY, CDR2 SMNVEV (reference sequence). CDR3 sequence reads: CASSLTDPYEQYF. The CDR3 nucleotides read TGTGCCAGCAGTTTAACAGATCCCTACGAGCAGTACTTC.

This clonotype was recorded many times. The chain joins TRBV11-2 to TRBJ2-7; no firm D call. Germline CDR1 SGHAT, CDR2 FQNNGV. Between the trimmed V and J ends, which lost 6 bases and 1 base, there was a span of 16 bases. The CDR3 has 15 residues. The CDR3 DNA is TGTGCCAGCAGTAAGAACGAATGGAAGTCCTACGAGCAGTACTTC. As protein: CASSKNEWKSYEQYF. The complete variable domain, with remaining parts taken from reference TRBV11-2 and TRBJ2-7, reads EAGVAQSPRYKIIEKRQSVAFWCNPISGHATLYWYQQILGQGPKLLIQFQNNGVVDDSQLPKDRFSAERLKGVDSTLKIQPAKLEDSAVYLCASSKNEWKSYEQYFGPGTRLTVT.

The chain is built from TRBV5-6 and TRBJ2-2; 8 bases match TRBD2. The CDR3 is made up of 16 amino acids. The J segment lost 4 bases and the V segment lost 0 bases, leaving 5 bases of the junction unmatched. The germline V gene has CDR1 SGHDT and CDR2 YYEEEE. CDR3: CASSLAERGSTGELFF. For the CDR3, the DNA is TGTGCCAGCAGCTTGGCCGAGCGGGGGTCCACCGGGGAGCTGTTTTTT.

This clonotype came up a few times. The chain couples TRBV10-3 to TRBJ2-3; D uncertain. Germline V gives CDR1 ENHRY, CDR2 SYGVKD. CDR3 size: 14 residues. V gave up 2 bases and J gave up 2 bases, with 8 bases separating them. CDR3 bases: TGTGCCATCAGTGAGCGCAGCTTCACAGATACGCAGTATTTT. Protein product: CAISERSFTDTQYF.

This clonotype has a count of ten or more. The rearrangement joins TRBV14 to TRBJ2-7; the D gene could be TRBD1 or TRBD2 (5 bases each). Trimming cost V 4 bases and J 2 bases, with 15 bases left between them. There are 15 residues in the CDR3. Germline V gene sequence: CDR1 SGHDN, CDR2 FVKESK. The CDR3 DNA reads TGTGCCAGCAGCCCGGGACCTTCGACGGCCTACGAGCAGTACTTC. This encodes CASSPGPSTAYEQYF.

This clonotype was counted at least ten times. CDR3 loop: CASSTGTVYEQYF. In DNA form, the CDR3 reads TGTGCCAGCAGCACAGGCACAGTGTACGAGCAGTACTTC. The chain joins TRBV11-2 to TRBJ2-7; a weak D match, TRBD1 (5 bases). Per germline, CDR1 SGHAT and CDR2 FQNNGV. V lost 5 bases to trimming and J lost 4 bases, with 12 bases between them. This CDR3 contains 13 residues.

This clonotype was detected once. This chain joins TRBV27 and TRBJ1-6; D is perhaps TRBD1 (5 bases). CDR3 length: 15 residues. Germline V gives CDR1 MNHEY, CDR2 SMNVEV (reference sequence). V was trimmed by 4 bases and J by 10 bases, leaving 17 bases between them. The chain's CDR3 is CASSSPPGLRSPLHF. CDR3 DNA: TGTGCCAGCAGTTCCCCCCCGGGGCTAAGGTCACCCCTCCACTTT.

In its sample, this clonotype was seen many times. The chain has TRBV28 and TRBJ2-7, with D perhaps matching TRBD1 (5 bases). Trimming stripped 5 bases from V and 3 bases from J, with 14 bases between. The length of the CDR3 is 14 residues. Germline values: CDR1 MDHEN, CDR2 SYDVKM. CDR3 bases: TGTGCCAGCAGTCCCAGGGAAGGGAACTACGAGCAGTACTTC. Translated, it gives CASSPREGNYEQYF.

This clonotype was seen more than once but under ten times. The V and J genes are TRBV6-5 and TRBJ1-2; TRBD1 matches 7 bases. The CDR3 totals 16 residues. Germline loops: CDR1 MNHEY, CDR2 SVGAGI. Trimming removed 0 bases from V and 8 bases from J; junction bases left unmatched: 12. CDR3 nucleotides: TGTGCCAGCAGTTACTCGTTCGACAGGGAAGCGGAAGGCTACACCTTC. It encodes CASSYSFDREAEGYTF.

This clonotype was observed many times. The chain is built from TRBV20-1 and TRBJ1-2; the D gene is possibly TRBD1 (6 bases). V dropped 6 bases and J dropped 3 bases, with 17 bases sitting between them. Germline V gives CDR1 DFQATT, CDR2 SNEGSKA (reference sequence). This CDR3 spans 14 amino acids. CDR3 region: CSAPGPRGYYGYTF. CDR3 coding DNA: TGCAGTGCCCCAGGCCCCAGGGGCTACTATGGCTACACCTTC.

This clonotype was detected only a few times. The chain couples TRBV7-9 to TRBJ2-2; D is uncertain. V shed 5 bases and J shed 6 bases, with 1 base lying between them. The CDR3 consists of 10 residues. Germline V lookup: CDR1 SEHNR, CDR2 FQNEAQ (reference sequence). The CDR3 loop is CASSPGELFF. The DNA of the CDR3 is TGTGCCAGCAGCCCCGGGGAGCTGTTTTTT.

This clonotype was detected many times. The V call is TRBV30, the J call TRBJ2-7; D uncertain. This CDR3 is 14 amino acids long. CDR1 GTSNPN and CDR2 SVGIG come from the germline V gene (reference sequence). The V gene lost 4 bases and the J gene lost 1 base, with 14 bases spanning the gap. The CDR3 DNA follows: TGTGCCTGGACCCCTAGGCAGCCTTCCTACGAGCAGTACTTC. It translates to CAWTPRQPSYEQYF.

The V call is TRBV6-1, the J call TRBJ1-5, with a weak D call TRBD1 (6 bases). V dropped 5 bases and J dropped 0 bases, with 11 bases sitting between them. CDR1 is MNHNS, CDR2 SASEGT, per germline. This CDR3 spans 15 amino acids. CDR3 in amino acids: CASSTWTDSNQPQHF. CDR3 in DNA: TGTGCCAGCAGTACTTGGACAGATAGCAATCAGCCCCAGCATTTT.

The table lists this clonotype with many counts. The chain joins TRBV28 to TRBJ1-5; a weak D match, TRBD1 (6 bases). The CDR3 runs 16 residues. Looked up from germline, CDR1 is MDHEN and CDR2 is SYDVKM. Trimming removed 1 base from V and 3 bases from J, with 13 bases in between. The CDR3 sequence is CASSLFPTGFNQPQHF. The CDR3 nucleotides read TGTGCCAGCAGTTTATTTCCCACAGGGTTCAATCAGCCCCAGCATTTT.

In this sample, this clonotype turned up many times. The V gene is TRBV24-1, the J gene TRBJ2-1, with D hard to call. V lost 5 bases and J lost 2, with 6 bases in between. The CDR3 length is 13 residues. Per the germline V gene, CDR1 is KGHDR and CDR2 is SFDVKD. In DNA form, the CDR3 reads TGTGCCACCAGTGGGAACCCCTACAATGAGCAGTTCTTC. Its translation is CATSGNPYNEQFF.

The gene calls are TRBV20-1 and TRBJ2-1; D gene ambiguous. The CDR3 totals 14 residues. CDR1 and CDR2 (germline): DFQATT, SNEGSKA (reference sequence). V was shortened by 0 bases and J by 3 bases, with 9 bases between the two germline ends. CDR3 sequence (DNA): TGCAGTGCTAGAGATGACGGAGACTACAATGAGCAGTTCTTC. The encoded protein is CSARDDGDYNEQFF.

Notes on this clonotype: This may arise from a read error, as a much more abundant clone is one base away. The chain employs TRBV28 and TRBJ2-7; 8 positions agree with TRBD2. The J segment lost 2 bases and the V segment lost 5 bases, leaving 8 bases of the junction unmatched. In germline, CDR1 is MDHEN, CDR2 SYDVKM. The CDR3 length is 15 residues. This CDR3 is CASSPKSSGTYEQYF. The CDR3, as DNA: TGTGCCAGCAGTCCCAAGAGTAGCGGGACCTACGAGCAGTACTTC.